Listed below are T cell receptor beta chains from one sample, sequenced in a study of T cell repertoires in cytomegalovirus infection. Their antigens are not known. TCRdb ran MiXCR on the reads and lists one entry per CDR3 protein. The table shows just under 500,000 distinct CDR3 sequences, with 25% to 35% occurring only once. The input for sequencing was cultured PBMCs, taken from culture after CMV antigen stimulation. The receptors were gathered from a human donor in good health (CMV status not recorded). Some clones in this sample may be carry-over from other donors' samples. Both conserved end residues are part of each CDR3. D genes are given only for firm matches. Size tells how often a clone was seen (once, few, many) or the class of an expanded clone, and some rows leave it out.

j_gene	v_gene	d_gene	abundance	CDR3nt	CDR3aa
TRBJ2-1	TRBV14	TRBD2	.	TGTGCCAGCAGCCGAGACGAGAGGTTTAACTTGGCGGGAGCTCTGAATGAGCAGTTCTTC	CASSRDERFNLAGALNEQFF
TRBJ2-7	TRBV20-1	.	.	TGCAGTGTTTCACCGGGACAAATGGCCCACGAGCAGTACTTC	CSVSPGQMAHEQYF
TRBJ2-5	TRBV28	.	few	TGTGCCAGCAGTTTAAGTGGGAGAACAGAGACCCAGTACTTC	CASSLSGRTETQYF
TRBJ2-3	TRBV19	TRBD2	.	TGTGCCAGTAGTGAGACTAGCTCCCAGCCAGATACGCAGTATTTT	CASSETSSQPDTQYF
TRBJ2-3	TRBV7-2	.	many	TGTGCCAGCAGCTTAGTGGGTAGCGGAAGCACAGATACGCAGTATTTT	CASSLVGSGSTDTQYF
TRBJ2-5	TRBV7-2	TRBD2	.	TGTGCCAGCAGCTTAGTACCCGGGCTAGCGGGAGGGACCCAGTACTTC	CASSLVPGLAGGTQYF
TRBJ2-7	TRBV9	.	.	TGTGCCAGCAGCGTCCACGACACGTCCTACGAGCAGTACTTC	CASSVHDTSYEQYF
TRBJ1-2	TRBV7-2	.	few	TGTGCCAGCAGCTTAGCTTTCGGCCAGGGAATCGACTATGGCTACACCTTC	CASSLAFGQGIDYGYTF
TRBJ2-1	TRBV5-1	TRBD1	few	TGCGCCAGCAGCTTAACGACAGGGGTCCTCAATGAGCAGTTCTTC	CASSLTTGVLNEQFF
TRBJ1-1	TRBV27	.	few	TGTGCCAGCAGTAGGAGGCATTGGACTGAAGCTTTCTTT	CASSRRHWTEAFF
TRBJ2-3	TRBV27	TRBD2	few	TGTGCCAGCAGTCTGGAGCGGGGAAATACGCAGTATTTT	CASSLERGNTQYF
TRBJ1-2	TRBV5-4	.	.	TGTGCCAGCAGCGACCCCCGACAGGTCTATGGCTACACCTTC	CASSDPRQVYGYTF